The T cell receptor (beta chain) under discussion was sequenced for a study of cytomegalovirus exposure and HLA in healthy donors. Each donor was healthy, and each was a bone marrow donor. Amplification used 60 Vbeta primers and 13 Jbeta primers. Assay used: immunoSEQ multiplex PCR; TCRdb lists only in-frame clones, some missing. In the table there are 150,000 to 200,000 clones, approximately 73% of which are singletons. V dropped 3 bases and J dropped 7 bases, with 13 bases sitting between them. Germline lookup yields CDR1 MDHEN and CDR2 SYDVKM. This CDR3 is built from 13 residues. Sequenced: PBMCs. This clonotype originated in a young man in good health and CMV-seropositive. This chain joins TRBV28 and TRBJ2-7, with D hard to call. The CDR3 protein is CASSLDNIQEQYF. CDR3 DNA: TGTGCCAGCAGTTTGGATAACATACAGGAGCAGTACTTC. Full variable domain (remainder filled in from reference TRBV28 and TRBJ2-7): DVKVTQSSRYLVKRTGEKVFLECVQDMDHENMFWYRQDPGLGLRLIYFSYDVKMKEKGDIPEGYSVSREKKERFSLILESASTNQTSMYLCASSLDNIQEQYFGPGTRLTVT.